The 9 T cell receptor beta chains below all came from one sample that was sequenced in a study of blood T cell repertoires in COVID-19 (dated by TCRdb to 2019 to 2021). Libraries were made using the immunoSEQ multiplex PCR assay. TCRdb's version of the immuneACCESS table is confined to in-frame rearrangements and falls short of the full clone set. An unresolved V gene accounts for under half of the shortfall where checked; the remainder is of unknown origin. The sample records around 210,000 clones, about 84% of which are singletons. The ten largest clones represent 7.8% of the sample. Material: peripheral blood. The receptors stem from a woman of 80 years or more with COVID-19, enrolled during active disease.

This clone was seen repeatedly, ten times or more. The chain has TRBV5-1 and TRBJ1-6, with unresolved D. The CDR3 spans 13 residues. Germline V gene lookup returns CDR1 SGHRS and CDR2 YFSETQ. V lost 0 bases and J 8 bases, leaving 6 bases between the germline ends. The CDR3 region has the DNA TGCGCCAGCAGCTTGGCCCAGGATTCACCCCTCCACTTT. Encoded protein: CASSLAQDSPLHF.

The chain recombines TRBV12-3 or TRBV12-4 with TRBJ2-5, with 7 bases that match TRBD2. The CDR3 contains 11 residues. Trimming cost V 3 bases and J 11 bases; bases outside gene matches: 3. In nucleotides, the CDR3 is TGTGCCAGCAGTTTGGTGGGACTACAGTACTTC. It specifies CASSLVGLQYF.

The chain carries TRBV5-8 and TRBJ2-7; D gene ambiguous. The V end was cut by 6 bases, the J end by 2 bases, with 15 bases between. Germline V lookup: CDR1 SGHTS, CDR2 YDEGEE. The CDR3 has 14 amino acids. CDR3 region: CASIPPTGPYEQYF. The CDR3 DNA is TGTGCCAGCATACCCCCAACCGGTCCCTACGAGCAGTACTTC. Complete variable domain (other parts from reference TRBV5-8 and TRBJ2-7): EAGVTQSPTHLIKTRGQQATLRCSPISGHTSVYWYQQALGLGLQFLLWYDEGEERNRGNFPPRFSGRQFPNYSSELNVNALELEDSALYLCASIPPTGPYEQYFGPGTRLTVT.

The chain employs TRBV28 and TRBJ1-3; the D is unclear. This CDR3 region has 14 residues. The germline V and J ends were trimmed by 3 bases and 0 bases, with 6 bases remaining between them. The germline gives CDR1 MDHEN, CDR2 SYDVKM. The CDR3 protein is CASSFRGSGNTIYF. DNA for the CDR3: TGTGCCAGCAGTTTTCGAGGCTCTGGAAACACCATATATTTT.

The V and J genes are TRBV29-1 and TRBJ1-5; no clear D. V gave up 4 bases and J gave up 5 bases, with 18 bases separating them. Germline CDR1 reads SQVTM; CDR2 reads ANQGSEA. CDR3 length equals 15 residues. This chain's CDR3 is CSVAHTIDGDQPQHF. The CDR3 DNA reads TGCAGCGTTGCACATACCATCGACGGAGATCAGCCCCAGCATTTT.

V and J are TRBV7-2 and TRBJ2-1, with no clear D. Per germline, CDR1 SGHTA and CDR2 FQGNSA. CDR3 length: 13 amino acids. Deletions cut 2 bases from V and 8 bases from J, with 10 bases between. The CDR3 is CASSLRLAHEQFF. The CDR3 nucleotides read TGTGCCAGCAGCTTACGGTTAGCCCATGAGCAGTTCTTC.

The chain recombines TRBV5-1 with TRBJ1-4; TRBD1 might be the D (6 bases). The germline V and J ends were trimmed by 5 bases and 0 bases, with 8 bases remaining between them. The CDR3 has 14 amino acids. Germline CDR1 is SGHRS and CDR2 is YFSETQ. The CDR3 loop is CASRGQSTNEKLFF. CDR3 nucleotides: TGCGCCAGCAGAGGACAGTCAACTAATGAAAAACTGTTTTTT.

The V call is TRBV5-1, the J call TRBJ2-1; a weak D match, TRBD2 (6 bases). The CDR3 runs 15 residues. Germline-derived CDR1 and CDR2 are SGHRS and YFSETQ. Trimming stripped 3 bases from V and 0 bases from J, with 10 bases between. CDR3 amino acids: CASSSGRSSYNEQFF. The CDR3 DNA reads as TGCGCCAGCAGCTCAGGGAGGAGCTCCTACAATGAGCAGTTCTTC. Full variable domain (missing parts from reference TRBV5-1 and TRBJ2-1): KAGVTQTPRYLIKTRGQQVTLSCSPISGHRSVSWYQQTPGQGLQFLFEYFSETQRNKGNFPGRFSGRQFSNSRSEMNVSTLELGDSALYLCASSSGRSSYNEQFFGPGTRLTVL.

CDR3 DNA sequence: TGTGCCAGCAGCCCGGGACAGAACTCACCCCTCCACTTT. Its protein is CASSPGQNSPLHF. The chain uses TRBV5-5 and TRBJ1-6; 7 bases are a match to TRBD1. Germline V gene data show CDR1 as SGHKS and CDR2 as YYEKEE (reference sequence). V lost 4 bases, J lost 10 bases, and 5 bases stayed unmatched. CDR3 length: 13 residues. Full variable domain (missing parts from reference TRBV5-5 and TRBJ1-6): DAGVTQSPTHLIKTRGQQVTLRCSPISGHKSVSWYQQVLGQGPQFIFQYYEKEERGRGNFPDRFSARQFPNYSSELNVNALLLGDSALYLCASSPGQNSPLHFGNGTRLTVT.